Detailed here is one T cell receptor (beta chain). The antigen is unknown. This record belongs to a study of post-analysis software for immune sequencing data. Looking at the study overall: Relapsing-remitting, secondary progressive and progressive-relapsing multiple sclerosis courses were included. General study points: Strong co-clustering by F measure linked samples that shared a preparation batch. Multiple sclerosis patients showed significantly lower normalized Chao1 diversity than controls did. Included in a set of about 5 TRBV segments more frequent in patients than controls were TRBV5-6, TRBV5-1 and TRBV20-1.

The authors incorporated unique molecular identifiers into the TCR beta cDNA libraries. TCRdb called the PCR reads again in MiXCR, with one record for every CDR3 protein. The sample consists of roughly 650,000 distinct CDR3 sequences, over 45% of them appearing once. Germline CDR1 is DFQATT and CDR2 is SNEGSKA (reference sequence). This CDR3 region has 11 residues. The V gene lost 4 bases and the J gene lost 10 bases, with 11 bases spanning the gap. The receptor's source is a girl aged 2-9 years with multiple sclerosis. The chain combines TRBV20-1 with TRBJ2-1, with no clear D. Specimen: blood. The CDR3 coding sequence is TGCAGTGCTAAACTCCCCACAGAGCAGTTCTTC. Its translation is CSAKLPTEQFF.